What follows is one TCR beta chain and its context. The V and J ends lost 1 base and 1 base respectively, with 14 bases between them. This CDR3 is 17 amino acids long. Germline V gives CDR1 SGHNT, CDR2 YYREEE (reference sequence). The data stem from a study of blood T cell repertoires in COVID-19. Sequencing used immunoSEQ multiplex PCR; TCRdb keeps in-frame clones, though not all of them. This sample yields around 430,000 clones, of which 88% are seen a single time; around 12% belongs to the top ten. This clonotype was obtained from a woman aged 45-60 years with COVID-19, enrolled during active disease. Sequencing was carried out using peripheral blood. This sequence joins TRBV5-4 and TRBJ2-2, with D perhaps TRBD1 (6 bases). The CDR3, as DNA: TGTGCCAGCAGCTTGAAGACTGACAGGAGGAACACCGGGGAGCTGTTTTTT. It yields the protein CASSLKTDRRNTGELFF.